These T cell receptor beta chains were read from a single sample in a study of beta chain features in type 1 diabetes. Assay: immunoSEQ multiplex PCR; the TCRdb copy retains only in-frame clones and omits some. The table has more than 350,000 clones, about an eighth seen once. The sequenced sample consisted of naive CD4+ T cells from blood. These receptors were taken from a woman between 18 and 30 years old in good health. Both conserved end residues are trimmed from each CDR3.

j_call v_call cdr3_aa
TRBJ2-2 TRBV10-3 AISEISIENTGELF
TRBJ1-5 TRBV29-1 SVCTGGADQPQH
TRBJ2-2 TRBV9 ASSVGSGTGELF
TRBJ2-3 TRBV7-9 ASSFRGESRTDTQY
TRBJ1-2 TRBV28 ASKGDGYT
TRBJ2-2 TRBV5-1 ASSLAGAGTGELF
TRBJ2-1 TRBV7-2 ASSLERSSYNEQF
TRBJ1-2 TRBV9 ASSKMTAGRYGYT
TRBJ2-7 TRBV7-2 ASDSGSLYSYEQY
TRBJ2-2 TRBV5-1 ASSSFMNTGELF
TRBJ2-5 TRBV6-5 ASSYSGTSQETQY